Listed here is a single T cell receptor beta chain. Its antigen is unknown. Each of the donors was a healthy bone marrow donor. The sample originates from a study of cytomegalovirus exposure and HLA in healthy donors. Germline-derived CDR1 and CDR2 are MGHRA and YSYEKL. CDR3 length equals 16 residues. The ends were cut back, 0 bases at V and 9 bases at J, with 15 bases in the middle. The study, taken as a whole, reports: Accurate HLA-A and HLA-B prediction from TCR beta sequences was reported for most subjects. As a later analysis showed, a missense DCLRE1C variant was linked to trimming of TCR beta V- and J-genes.

This PCR relied on a set of 60 Vbeta primers and 13 Jbeta primers. The method was immunoSEQ multiplex PCR; TCRdb's version includes in-frame clones alone and lacks a portion of them. Of about 43,000 clones in the sample, around two thirds were seen once. The chain joins TRBV4-1 to TRBJ1-6, with a weak D call TRBD1 (6 bases). This receptor was identified in a human donor in good health. Sequences were obtained from PBMCs. CDR3 residues: CASSQDAGAGGSPLHF. The CDR3 DNA follows: TGCGCCAGCAGCCAAGATGCGGGGGCGGGGGGTTCACCCCTCCACTTT.